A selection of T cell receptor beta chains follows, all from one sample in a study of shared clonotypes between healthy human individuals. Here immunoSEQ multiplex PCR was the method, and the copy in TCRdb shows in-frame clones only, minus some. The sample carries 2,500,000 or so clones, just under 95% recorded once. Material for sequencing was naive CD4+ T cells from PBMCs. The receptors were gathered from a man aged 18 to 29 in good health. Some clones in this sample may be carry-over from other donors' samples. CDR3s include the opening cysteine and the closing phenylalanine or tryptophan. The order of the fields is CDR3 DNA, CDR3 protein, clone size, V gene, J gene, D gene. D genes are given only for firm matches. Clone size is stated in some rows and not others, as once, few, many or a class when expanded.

CDR3nt: TGTGCCAGCAGCACCGGACTAGCGGGAGGGGGGGCCCAGTACTTC
CDR3aa: CASSTGLAGGGAQYF
abundance: .
v_gene: TRBV27
j_gene: TRBJ2-5
d_gene: TRBD2

CDR3nt: TGCGCCAGCAGCAGGGGGAGAGACGAAGCCAAAAACATTCAGTATTTC
CDR3aa: CASSRGRDEAKNIQYF
abundance: .
v_gene: TRBV10-1
j_gene: TRBJ2-4
d_gene: TRBD1

CDR3nt: TGTGCCAGCAGTCCGAACTATGGCTACACCTTC
CDR3aa: CASSPNYGYTF
abundance: .
v_gene: TRBV28
j_gene: TRBJ1-2
d_gene: .

CDR3nt: TGTGCCAGTAGTAGTGCAGGGGGCGCGGGGACTGAAGCTTTCTTT
CDR3aa: CASSSAGGAGTEAFF
abundance: .
v_gene: TRBV19
j_gene: TRBJ1-1
d_gene: TRBD1

CDR3nt: TGCAGTGCTAGTAACCGGGTTGGGTTCTTC
CDR3aa: CSASNRVGFF
abundance: .
v_gene: TRBV20-1
j_gene: TRBJ2-1
d_gene: .

CDR3nt: TGCGCCAGCAGCACATTGACAATGCAAGAGACCCAGTACTTC
CDR3aa: CASSTLTMQETQYF
abundance: .
v_gene: TRBV5-1
j_gene: TRBJ2-5
d_gene: .

CDR3nt: TGTGCCAGCAGCTTAAATACGGGGGATGGCTACACCTTC
CDR3aa: CASSLNTGDGYTF
abundance: .
v_gene: TRBV7-2
j_gene: TRBJ1-2
d_gene: .

CDR3nt: TGTGCCACCGTCGATGGGGTCGAGCAGTACTTC
CDR3aa: CATVDGVEQYF
abundance: .
v_gene: TRBV6-6
j_gene: TRBJ2-7
d_gene: .

CDR3nt: TGTGCCAGCAGCTTAGGAGGGCAGAGCGAGCAGTACTTC
CDR3aa: CASSLGGQSEQYF
abundance: .
v_gene: TRBV7-2
j_gene: TRBJ2-7
d_gene: .

CDR3nt: TGTGCCAGCTCAGATGGACAGCGCCAAGCTAACTTC
CDR3aa: CASSDGQRQANF
abundance: .
v_gene: TRBV18
j_gene: TRBJ2-7
d_gene: .

CDR3nt: TGTGCCAGCAGCCGCACACAGGGGACCTCTAATGAAAAACTGTTTTTT
CDR3aa: CASSRTQGTSNEKLFF
abundance: .
v_gene: TRBV5-4
j_gene: TRBJ1-4
d_gene: TRBD1

CDR3nt: TGCGCCAGCAGCCTCGCCCCCGGGGGGACCTACGAGCAGTACTTC
CDR3aa: CASSLAPGGTYEQYF
abundance: .
v_gene: TRBV5-1
j_gene: TRBJ2-7
d_gene: TRBD2

CDR3nt: TGCGCCAGCAGCTTGGGTTTTGGGACTAGCGACTCCTACGAGCAGTACTTC
CDR3aa: CASSLGFGTSDSYEQYF
abundance: .
v_gene: TRBV5-1
j_gene: TRBJ2-7
d_gene: TRBD2

CDR3nt: TGTGCCAGCAGCTTAGCTTTGGGAGGGGCCTACTACGAGCAGTACTTC
CDR3aa: CASSLALGGAYYEQYF
abundance: .
v_gene: TRBV7-9
j_gene: TRBJ2-7
d_gene: TRBD2

CDR3nt: TGTGCCAGCAGCTTAACGGGTGGAAGCGGGAGCTCCTACGAGCAGTACTTC
CDR3aa: CASSLTGGSGSSYEQYF
abundance: .
v_gene: TRBV7-3
j_gene: TRBJ2-7
d_gene: TRBD2

CDR3nt: TGTGCCTGGTCCCCGGCGGCGTATTGGGAAAAACTGTTTTTT
CDR3aa: CAWSPAAYWEKLFF
abundance: .
v_gene: TRBV30
j_gene: TRBJ1-4
d_gene: .

CDR3nt: TGCGCCAGCAGCCTCGGACGGGGGAGCGGGTACGAGCAGTACTTC
CDR3aa: CASSLGRGSGYEQYF
abundance: .
v_gene: TRBV4-1
j_gene: TRBJ2-7
d_gene: .

CDR3nt: TGTGCCAGCAGTTTATCACGGACCGACTACACCTTC
CDR3aa: CASSLSRTDYTF
abundance: .
v_gene: TRBV28
j_gene: TRBJ1-2
d_gene: .

CDR3nt: TGTGCCAGCAGACCCAAGGACACAGATACGCAGTATTTT
CDR3aa: CASRPKDTDTQYF
abundance: .
v_gene: TRBV28
j_gene: TRBJ2-3
d_gene: .

CDR3nt: TGTGCCAGCAGGAAGCCCCGACTTAGTGGCTACACCTTC
CDR3aa: CASRKPRLSGYTF
abundance: .
v_gene: TRBV28
j_gene: TRBJ1-2
d_gene: .

CDR3nt: TGTGCCAGCAGCGTAGCAAGCGGGTCCTACGAGCAGTACTTC
CDR3aa: CASSVASGSYEQYF
abundance: .
v_gene: TRBV9
j_gene: TRBJ2-7
d_gene: .

CDR3nt: TGCAGCGCCGGAGGGCAGGAAAACATTCAGTACTTC
CDR3aa: CSAGGQENIQYF
abundance: .
v_gene: TRBV29-1
j_gene: TRBJ2-4
d_gene: .

CDR3nt: TGTGCCAGCAGCGTAGGTCCTAGCGGGAGGTCCCTCTACTACGAGCAGTACTTC
CDR3aa: CASSVGPSGRSLYYEQYF
abundance: .
v_gene: TRBV9
j_gene: TRBJ2-7
d_gene: TRBD2

CDR3nt: TGTGCCAGCTCATCCGCTAGCGGGAGAATCAACGAGCAGTACTTC
CDR3aa: CASSSASGRINEQYF
abundance: once
v_gene: TRBV18
j_gene: TRBJ2-7
d_gene: TRBD2

CDR3nt: TGTGCCACCTCTAGCGGGAGTGGCACCGGGGAGCTGTTTTTT
CDR3aa: CATSSGSGTGELFF
abundance: once
v_gene: TRBV28
j_gene: TRBJ2-2
d_gene: TRBD2

CDR3nt: TGTGCCAGCAGCTCCTTGACTAGCGGGAGGTCGAACACCGGGGAGCTGTTTTTT
CDR3aa: CASSSLTSGRSNTGELFF
abundance: .
v_gene: TRBV11-2
j_gene: TRBJ2-2
d_gene: TRBD2

CDR3nt: TGTGCCAGCAGTTACTCGTTGGGTCCGGACACCATATATTTT
CDR3aa: CASSYSLGPDTIYF
abundance: .
v_gene: TRBV6-6
j_gene: TRBJ1-3
d_gene: .

CDR3nt: TGTGCCAGCACCCTACGCGGCGGGAGGGACACAGATACGCAGTATTTT
CDR3aa: CASTLRGGRDTDTQYF
abundance: .
v_gene: TRBV6-4
j_gene: TRBJ2-3
d_gene: TRBD2

CDR3nt: TGTGCCAGCAGCCCCAGACACAGGGGACAAGAGACCCAGTACTTC
CDR3aa: CASSPRHRGQETQYF
abundance: .
v_gene: TRBV5-5
j_gene: TRBJ2-5
d_gene: TRBD1

CDR3nt: TGTGCCAGCAGACCCGCTTACCAATACATGAACACTGAAGCTTTCTTT
CDR3aa: CASRPAYQYMNTEAFF
abundance: .
v_gene: TRBV28
j_gene: TRBJ1-1
d_gene: .

CDR3nt: TGCGCCAGCAGCTTGGGGCCAGGTGCAGGGGGAAACTATGGCTACACCTTC
CDR3aa: CASSLGPGAGGNYGYTF
abundance: .
v_gene: TRBV5-1
j_gene: TRBJ1-2
d_gene: TRBD1

CDR3nt: TGTGCCAGCAGCTTAGCCCCCTTGACCGGGGCTGAAGCTTTCTTT
CDR3aa: CASSLAPLTGAEAFF
abundance: .
v_gene: TRBV7-2
j_gene: TRBJ1-1
d_gene: .

CDR3nt: TGTGCCACCAGCAGAGCTAGCGGGAGTGCTCACACCGGGGAGCTGTTTTTT
CDR3aa: CATSRASGSAHTGELFF
abundance: .
v_gene: TRBV15
j_gene: TRBJ2-2
d_gene: TRBD2

CDR3nt: TGTGCCAGCAGCCTACAGGGAAATAGAAGAGATCAGCCCCAGCATTTT
CDR3aa: CASSLQGNRRDQPQHF
abundance: .
v_gene: TRBV7-9
j_gene: TRBJ1-5
d_gene: .

CDR3nt: TGTGCCAGCTCACTCACCGACAGGAACACTGAAGCTTTCTTT
CDR3aa: CASSLTDRNTEAFF
abundance: .
v_gene: TRBV18
j_gene: TRBJ1-1
d_gene: .